This TCR beta chain stems from a study of blood T cell repertoires in COVID-19. Study overall: Acute-phase and convalescent COVID-19 samples originated in the United States, Italy and Spain.

Seattle's cohort entered during active infection and was followed longitudinally. TCRdb's table, derived via immunoSEQ multiplex PCR, lists solely in-frame clones and lacks some. The profile shows about 71,000 clones, roughly 84% of them singletons. This clone was counted a single time. This TCR came from a young man with COVID-19, enrolled during active disease. The sample consisted of peripheral blood.

Written as DNA, the CDR3 is TGTGCCAGCACCCGTTCGGGGGAGGGCGGCGAGCAGTACTTC. It encodes CASTRSGEGGEQYF. The V call is TRBV7-9, the J call TRBJ2-7, with 7 bases that match TRBD2. Germline loops: CDR1 SEHNR, CDR2 FQNEAQ (reference sequence). V lost 7 bases to trimming and J lost 6 bases; unmatched junction nucleotides: 12. The CDR3 spans 14 residues.